The T cell receptor (beta chain) described here comes from a study of blood T cell repertoires in COVID-19. On the study more broadly: Specimens from acute and convalescent COVID-19 originated in the United States, Italy and Spain. PBMCs, B-cell-depleted T cells, or T cells provided the cDNA or gDNA that made up the material.

This CDR3 is built from 16 residues. Germline trimming cut 5 bases from V and 3 bases from J; bases unmatched to any gene: 10. The germline CDR1 and CDR2 sequences are MNHEY and SVGEGT. Clinical history as reported by participants underpinned cohort assignment. The data were produced by immunoSEQ multiplex PCR, yet TCRdb's version contains in-frame clones alone and is incomplete. The repertoire holds a few hundred thousand clones, with 91% as singletons. The receptor comes from a human donor in a cohort exposed to, infected with or recovered from COVID-19 (not recorded which). The donor label of this sample is uncertain. The specimen was PBMCs or T cells enriched from blood (not recorded which). The chain has TRBV6-2 or TRBV6-3 and TRBJ1-5; 7 bases agree with TRBD1. CDR3 sequence (DNA): TGTGCCAGCAGTCCGACCGGGACAGAAGACAATCAGCCCCAGCATTTT. Translation gives CASSPTGTEDNQPQHF.